This passage covers 5 T cell receptor beta chains from one sample sequenced in a study of early T cells in non-severe SARS-CoV-2 infection. A single record per CDR3 protein comes from TCRdb applying MiXCR to the 5' RACE reads. This sample has fewer than 60,000 distinct CDR3 sequences, with over 8% found just once. Sequencing was carried out using whole blood. Receptors originate from an adult who was a healthcare worker with PCR-confirmed SARS-CoV-2 infection or an uninfected control (not recorded which).

This clonotype came up many times. The CDR3 nucleotides are TGTGCCAGCAGCTTCTCCGGGACAAGCGATGAGCAGTTCTTC. Translation gives CASSFSGTSDEQFF. This chain links TRBV7-9 with TRBJ2-1; D is possibly TRBD1 (6 bases). V lost 3 bases to trimming and J lost 8 bases, with 14 bases between them. This CDR3 has 14 residues. Germline assignment: CDR1 SEHNR and CDR2 FQNEAQ (reference sequence).

V and J are TRBV6-2 or TRBV6-3 and TRBJ2-3, with D uncertain. This CDR3 has 13 amino acids. Trimming took 6 bases from V and 7 from J, leaving 14 bases between them. Germline V lookup: CDR1 MNHEY, CDR2 SVGEGT. The CDR3 reads CASRASADYTQYF. CDR3 coding DNA: TGTGCCAGCAGAGCGTCGGCGGATTATACGCAGTATTTT.

This clonotype appeared many times. The chain uses TRBV28 and TRBJ1-4, with TRBD1 matching 12 bases. Per germline, CDR1 MDHEN and CDR2 SYDVKM. J gave up 10 bases and V 6 bases, and 12 bases lay outside the gene matches. This CDR3 has 16 amino acids. Here the CDR3 DNA reads TGTGCCAGCAGATCCCCGGGACAGGGGGCCGGGGGAAAACTGTTTTTT. This encodes CASRSPGQGAGGKLFF.

Remarks on this clonotype: A clone one base away is much larger, so this may be a read error. This chain joins TRBV19 and TRBJ2-5; D might be TRBD2 (6 bases). This CDR3 is built from 13 residues. CDR1 and CDR2 from the germline V gene are LNHDA and SQIVND (reference sequence). Deletions cut 10 bases from V and 4 bases from J, with 16 bases between. DNA for the CDR3: TGTGCCATTAACCAAATGGGGGGAGAGACCCAGTACTTC. This encodes CAINQMGGETQYF.

This clonotype was seen ten or more times. The V call is TRBV7-6, the J call TRBJ1-5; D is possibly TRBD1 (5 bases). From germline, CDR1 is SGHVS and CDR2 FNYEAQ. The CDR3 contains 19 residues. V was pared by 2 bases and J by 1 base, with 21 bases between. The CDR3 bases are TGTGCCAGCAGCTTATATTCAGGTTCAGGGCGAATCAGCAATCAGCCCCAGCATTTT. Protein product: CASSLYSGSGRISNQPQHF. The whole variable domain, filled in from reference TRBV7-6 and TRBJ1-5, reads GAGVSQSPRYKVTKRGQDVALRCDPISGHVSLYWYRQALGQGPEFLTYFNYEAQQDKSGLPNDRFSAERPEGSISTLTIQRTEQRDSAMYRCASSLYSGSGRISNQPQHFGDGTRLSIL.